Listed below are T cell receptor beta chains from one sample, sequenced in a study of cytomegalovirus exposure and HLA in healthy donors. The repertoire was sequenced with immunoSEQ multiplex PCR; TCRdb's copy has only in-frame clones and lacks some. The sample comprises roughly 100,000 clones, roughly 78% of which are singletons, and 3% to 4% rests with the top ten. The sequenced sample was PBMCs. The receptor source for this set is a woman in her thirties or forties in good health and CMV-seronegative. CDR3s include the opening cysteine and the closing phenylalanine or tryptophan. The D gene is left open where the match is weak. Size values are once, few and many counts, or a class for expanded clones, and some rows have none.

abundance | j_gene | v_gene | d_gene | CDR3nt | CDR3aa
few | TRBJ1-1 | TRBV7-6 | TRBD1 | TGTGCCAGCAGCTTAGCAGGGGGCGGCACTGAAGCTTTCTTT | CASSLAGGGTEAFF
- | TRBJ1-1 | TRBV28 | TRBD1 | TGTGCCAGCAGTTTATACCCCAGGGGGTTGTGGACTGAAGCTTTCTTT | CASSLYPRGLWTEAFF
- | TRBJ2-3 | TRBV30 | - | TGTGCCTGGGGCCTCGGAGGGAAAACAGATACGCAGTATTTT | CAWGLGGKTDTQYF
- | TRBJ1-2 | TRBV28 | - | TGTGCCAGCAGCACCTCCGGGAACTCTAACTATGGCTACACCTTC | CASSTSGNSNYGYTF
- | TRBJ1-2 | TRBV27 | TRBD1 | TGTGCCAGCAGCAGGGGGGACAGGGGGAACTATGGCTACACCTTC | CASSRGDRGNYGYTF
- | TRBJ1-2 | TRBV7-8 | - | TGTGCCAGCAGCCCGCAGGGGTCTGGTGGCTACACCTTC | CASSPQGSGGYTF
- | TRBJ1-1 | TRBV30 | - | TGTGCCTGGGGGAGGGACGAGAGCACTGAAGCTTTCTTT | CAWGRDESTEAFF
- | TRBJ1-5 | TRBV19 | - | TGTGCCAGTAGAGCCTGGGCGCTCAATCAGCCCCAGCATTTT | CASRAWALNQPQHF
- | TRBJ2-1 | TRBV18 | TRBD1 | TGTGCCAGCTCACCTCAAAGGGACAGGGCGTCCAATGAGCAGTTCTTC | CASSPQRDRASNEQFF
- | TRBJ2-7 | TRBV15 | - | TGTGCCACCAGCATGCGGGCCAGCCACGAGCAGTACTTC | CATSMRASHEQYF
- | TRBJ1-1 | TRBV11-2 | TRBD1 | TGTGCCAGCACCTACGACAGGGTCGGCACTGACGCTTTCTTT | CASTYDRVGTDAFF
- | TRBJ2-7 | TRBV27 | TRBD1 | TGTGCCAGCCGGGACAGGGTACCCTACGAGCAGTACTTC | CASRDRVPYEQYF
- | TRBJ2-1 | TRBV4-3 | TRBD2 | TGCGCCAGCAGCCAAGACCCACTAGCGGGAGAGAATGAGCAGTTCTTC | CASSQDPLAGENEQFF
- | TRBJ2-1 | TRBV29-1 | - | TGCAGCGTTGAAACGGGACACAAACTCGACGATGAGCAGTTCTTC | CSVETGHKLDDEQFF
- | TRBJ1-4 | TRBV9 | TRBD1 | TGTGCCAGCAGCGCTGACGGGACAGGTGCAACTAATGAAAAACTGTTTTTT | CASSADGTGATNEKLFF
- | TRBJ1-4 | TRBV5-1 | TRBD1 | TGCGCCAGCAGCTTGGGGACAGGGAATGAAAAACTGTTTTTT | CASSLGTGNEKLFF
- | TRBJ2-2 | TRBV5-1 | TRBD1 | TGCGCCAGCTTGGCGGTGACAGGGGGCGGGGAGCTGTTTTTT | CASLAVTGGGELFF
- | TRBJ2-7 | TRBV18 | TRBD1 | TGTGCCAGCTCACCGGGGGTTAGACAGGGAGACTACGAGCAGTACTTC | CASSPGVRQGDYEQYF
- | TRBJ1-2 | TRBV27 | TRBD1 | TGTGCCAGCAGGGGGACAGGGAGGGGCTATGGCTACACCTTC | CASRGTGRGYGYTF
- | TRBJ1-3 | TRBV7-2 | TRBD1 | TGTGCCAGCAGACTTGACAGGGGTTCGGGCGGAAACACCATATATTTT | CASRLDRGSGGNTIYF
- | TRBJ1-3 | TRBV6-6 | - | TGTGCCAGCAGCCCTGGACAGCCGCTTACTGGAAACACCATATATTTT | CASSPGQPLTGNTIYF
- | TRBJ2-2 | TRBV7-8 | - | TGTGCCAGCAGCTTATTGGGAACAGGTCTTAACACCGGGGAGCTGTTTTTT | CASSLLGTGLNTGELFF
- | TRBJ1-6 | TRBV28 | TRBD1 | TGTGCCAGCAGTTCAGATCAGGGGGCCACCTATAATTCACCCCTCCACTTT | CASSSDQGATYNSPLHF
- | TRBJ1-1 | TRBV30 | TRBD1 | TGTGCGTGTAAGGGACAGGGGGCCCTGAACACTGAAGCTTTCTTT | CACKGQGALNTEAFF
few | TRBJ1-1 | TRBV28 | TRBD1 | TGTGCCAGCAGTTTGGGACAGGCCTACACTGAAGCTTTCTTT | CASSLGQAYTEAFF
- | TRBJ2-3 | TRBV19 | - | TGTGCCAGTAACGGGGTGAAGGGCACAGATACGCAGTATTTT | CASNGVKGTDTQYF
- | TRBJ2-7 | TRBV10-3 | - | TGTGCCATCAGTGAGCGACAGCTCGTGAAGGAGCAGTACTTC | CAISERQLVKEQYF
once | TRBJ2-3 | TRBV28 | TRBD1 | TGTGCCAGCAGTTTCGGGACAGCCACGAATTTT | CASSFGTATNF
- | TRBJ1-2 | TRBV7-9 | - | TGTGCCAGCAGCTTAAGTTCCCCAGACTCGGGAGGCTACACCTTC | CASSLSSPDSGGYTF
- | TRBJ2-5 | TRBV7-2 | - | TGTGCCAGCAGCTCCGGACAGTTCCGACAAGAGACCCAGTACTTC | CASSSGQFRQETQYF
once | TRBJ2-7 | TRBV5-4 | - | TGTGCCAGCAGCTTGACTGGTTACGAGCAGTACTTC | CASSLTGYEQYF
- | TRBJ2-2 | TRBV7-9 | - | TGTGCCAGCAGCTTAGGGGGGGCCGGGGAGCTGTTTTTT | CASSLGGAGELFF
- | TRBJ1-4 | TRBV5-1 | TRBD1 | TGCGCCAGCAGCCCGGGACAGGGTGTCTTTTTAGAAAAACTGTTTTTT | CASSPGQGVFLEKLFF
- | TRBJ1-3 | TRBV5-1 | TRBD1 | TGCGCCAGCAGGGAAGGGGGCAATGGAAACACCATATATTTT | CASREGGNGNTIYF
- | TRBJ2-7 | TRBV7-9 | TRBD2 | TGTGCCAGCAGCGGACTAGCGGGAGGGCCTGAAGAGCAGTACTTC | CASSGLAGGPEEQYF
- | TRBJ2-7 | TRBV14 | - | TGTGCCAGCAGCCAAGAACTGGGCCACCGGCAGTACTTC | CASSQELGHRQYF
once | TRBJ2-3 | TRBV27 | - | TGTGCCAGCAGTTATGGCGGGGCGGGACGGTTAGCAGATACGCAGTATTTT | CASSYGGAGRLADTQYF
- | TRBJ2-7 | TRBV7-2 | - | TGTGCCAGCAGCTTGGGCGGGGCTCTCTCCTACGAGCAGTACTTC | CASSLGGALSYEQYF
- | TRBJ2-5 | TRBV11-2 | - | TGTGCCAGCAGCTTACCAGAAACAGGGAGTCAAGAGACCCAGTACTTC | CASSLPETGSQETQYF
- | TRBJ2-2 | TRBV5-1 | - | TGCGCCAGCAGCTTGGACGGCGGGGAGCTGTTTTTT | CASSLDGGELFF
- | TRBJ2-3 | TRBV6-1 | - | TGTGCCAGCAGTGAATACGGGTTTACAGATACGCAGTATTTT | CASSEYGFTDTQYF
few | TRBJ1-1 | TRBV7-2 | TRBD1 | TGTGCCAGCAGCCTGGGGACAGCGAACACTGAAGCTTTCTTT | CASSLGTANTEAFF
- | TRBJ2-2 | TRBV14 | - | TGTGCCAGCAGCCAAGAACGTGGGACTGCGCCCGGGGAGCTGTTTTTT | CASSQERGTAPGELFF
- | TRBJ2-7 | TRBV7-9 | TRBD2 | TGTTCCAGCAGCTTAATAACTAGCGGGAGGTACGAGCAGTACTTC | CSSSLITSGRYEQYF
- | TRBJ1-6 | TRBV7-8 | TRBD1 | TGTGCCAGCAGTGCGACAGGGTGGAGTTCACCCCTCCACTTT | CASSATGWSSPLHF
- | TRBJ1-2 | TRBV19 | - | TGTGCCAGTAGTACACATCAAGCTAACTATGGCTACACCTTC | CASSTHQANYGYTF
- | TRBJ1-2 | TRBV28 | - | TGTGCCAGCGCCCTTGGGGGGAACTATGGCTACACCTTC | CASALGGNYGYTF
once | TRBJ1-2 | TRBV7-2 | - | TGTGCCAGCAGCTTATATCGGGGGAAGGATGGCTACACCTTC | CASSLYRGKDGYTF
- | TRBJ2-1 | TRBV5-5 | - | TGTGCCAGCAGCTTGGGTCAGGGATCCTACAATGAGCAGTTCTTC | CASSLGQGSYNEQFF
- | TRBJ1-2 | TRBV5-1 | TRBD1 | TGCGCCAGCAGCTTGACAGGGGGCGAGGGCTATGGCTACACCTTC | CASSLTGGEGYGYTF
- | TRBJ2-7 | TRBV15 | TRBD2 | TGTGCCACCAGCAGAGATTTGCTAGCGGGACTGGACGAGCAGTACTTC | CATSRDLLAGLDEQYF